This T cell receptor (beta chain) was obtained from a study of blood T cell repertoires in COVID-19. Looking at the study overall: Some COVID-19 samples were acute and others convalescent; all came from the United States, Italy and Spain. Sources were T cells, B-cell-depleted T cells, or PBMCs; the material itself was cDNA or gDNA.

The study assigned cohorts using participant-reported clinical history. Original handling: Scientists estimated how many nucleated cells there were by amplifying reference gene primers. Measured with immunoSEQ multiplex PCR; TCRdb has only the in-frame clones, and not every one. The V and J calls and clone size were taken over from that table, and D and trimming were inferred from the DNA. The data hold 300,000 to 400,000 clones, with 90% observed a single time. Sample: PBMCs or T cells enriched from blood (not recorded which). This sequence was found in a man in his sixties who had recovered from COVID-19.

CDR3 in amino acids: CASSQSWAGNPYEQYF. The CDR3 bases are TGCGCCAGCAGTCAATCGTGGGCGGGGAATCCCTACGAGCAGTACTTC. The chain couples TRBV23-1 to TRBJ2-7, with D possibly being TRBD2 (6 bases). TRBV23-1 is marked as an open reading frame, function uncertain. The CDR3 has 16 amino acids. V dropped 0 bases and J dropped 2 bases, with 14 bases sitting between them.